A selection of T cell receptor beta chains follows, all from one sample in a study of regulatory T cells in long-lasting Graves disease. TCRdb recomputed calls from the multiplex PCR reads with MiXCR, one row per CDR3 protein. The sample yields 360,000 or so distinct CDR3 sequences, around 15% seen once. This sample was also put to use in a study of T cells in Graves' hyperthyroidism and ophthalmopathy.

Sequenced here: peripheral blood mononuclear cells (PBMCs), sampled at new diagnosis, from a patient treated with antithyroid drugs. These receptor sequences come from a woman younger than 35 with Graves disease. CDR3s leave out the opening cysteine and the closing phenylalanine or tryptophan.

V	J	CDR3
TRBV7-9	TRBJ2-7	ASSSRTRNSYEQY
TRBV6-1	TRBJ2-2	ASSSRTGNTGELF
TRBV10-3	TRBJ2-2	AISTPGQGNTGELF
TRBV30	TRBJ1-1	AWSADRDTEAF
TRBV2	TRBJ1-5	ASSELRQPQH
TRBV30	TRBJ2-3	AADRVSTDTQY
TRBV2	TRBJ1-2	ASIGLNYGYT
TRBV6-1	TRBJ2-7	ASSETSVEQY
TRBV6-2/TRBV6-3	TRBJ1-2	ASSRQVRPAESNYGYT
TRBV7-9	TRBJ1-1	ASSPRPGLPEAF
TRBV3-1	TRBJ1-2	ASSQVTENYGYT
TRBV3-1	TRBJ1-5	ASSQDRGYGNQPQH
TRBV7-3	TRBJ1-1	ASSREWNTEAF
TRBV30	TRBJ1-1	ASQRAYMNTEDF
TRBV6-1	TRBJ2-5	ASSRLAGVLGETQY
TRBV30	TRBJ1-1	AWREGLATEAF
TRBV5-1	TRBJ2-3	ASSLSSLTDTQY
TRBV5-1	TRBJ2-1	ASSSPSGGRPGPNNEQF
TRBV18	TRBJ2-7	ASSPTTGSRAYEQY
TRBV4-1	TRBJ2-1	ASSQPQWGGLAGSSYNEQF
TRBV12-3/TRBV12-4	TRBJ2-2	ASSLSVAKYTGELF
TRBV7-2	TRBJ2-5	ASSFPTGGFETQY
TRBV2	TRBJ1-5	ASSEVRTPGQPQH
TRBV27	TRBJ1-2	ASSLTGGGGYT
TRBV10-1	TRBJ2-4	ASSNSTGIQY
TRBV14	TRBJ2-1	ASSQDARVGGFYEQF